These 8 T cell receptor beta chains were all obtained from the same sample, sequenced in a study of blood T cell repertoires in COVID-19. Sequencing was performed with immunoSEQ multiplex PCR; in TCRdb, only in-frame clones are kept and a portion is missing. Of some 220,000 clones in the sample, roughly 82% were seen once. What was sequenced was peripheral blood. All receptors derive from a man aged 45-60 years with active or convalescent COVID-19.

The table lists this clone with a count of one. The chain couples TRBV28 to TRBJ2-2; a possible D gene is TRBD1 (5 bases). The CDR3 runs to 15 residues. The germline V and J ends were trimmed by 3 bases and 4 bases, with 12 bases remaining between them. Germline V lookup: CDR1 MDHEN, CDR2 SYDVKM. Here the CDR3 DNA reads TGTGCCAGCAGTTTCAGGGCAGTACCCACCGGGGAGCTGTTTTTT. It codes for CASSFRAVPTGELFF.

The genes are TRBV27 and TRBJ1-1, with a possible D match to TRBD1 (6 bases). The germline gives CDR1 MNHEY, CDR2 SMNVEV (reference sequence). The CDR3 spans 13 residues. Trimming cost V 7 bases and J 3 bases, with 12 bases left between them. CDR3 sequence: CASTGYRDTEAFF. The CDR3 bases are TGTGCCAGCACCGGATACAGGGACACTGAAGCTTTCTTT.

The CDR3 reads CASSPFQGYTEAFF. DNA for the CDR3: TGTGCCAGCAGTCCCTTCCAGGGGTACACTGAAGCTTTCTTT. This chain uses TRBV28 with TRBJ1-1; D might be TRBD1 (6 bases). Trimming removed 5 bases at V and 3 bases at J, with 13 bases between. Germline V gene sequence: CDR1 MDHEN, CDR2 SYDVKM. CDR3 length: 14 residues.

This chain uses TRBV9 with TRBJ2-1, with D tentatively TRBD2 (5 bases). With 1 base removed from V and 2 bases from J, the gap between germline ends came to 10 bases. Germline V gene sequence: CDR1 SGDLS, CDR2 YYNGEE. CDR3 length: 15 residues. The CDR3 nucleotides are TGTGCCAGCAGCGTACTCGGGGTGACCTACAATGAGCAGTTCTTC. Amino acid sequence: CASSVLGVTYNEQFF.

This clone has only a few counts. This chain joins TRBV7-2 and TRBJ2-7; 8 bases line up with TRBD2. Germline CDR1 and CDR2: SGHTA and FQGNSA. Losses at the gene ends were 0 bases for V and 5 bases for J; bases not matched to a gene: 6. The CDR3 contains 15 residues. The CDR3, as DNA: TGTGCCAGCAGCTTAGCGAGCGGGAGTAGAAACGAGCAGTACTTC. Its translation is CASSLASGSRNEQYF.

J is TRBJ1-2 and V is TRBV6-5; the match to TRBD1 covers 9 bases. Trimming removed 8 bases from V and 8 bases from J; junction bases left unmatched: 12. The germline V gene encodes CDR1 MNHEY and CDR2 SVGAGI. CDR3 length: 14 amino acids. The CDR3 reads CASRPPGQGAGYTF. In nucleotides, the CDR3 is TGTGCCAGCCGACCACCGGGACAGGGCGCGGGCTACACCTTC.

The chain links TRBV6-2 or TRBV6-3 to TRBJ2-7; D may be TRBD2 (5 bases). Per the germline V gene, CDR1 is MNHEY and CDR2 is SVGEGT. V was clipped by 2 bases and J by 7 bases, with 15 bases between them. CDR3 length: 14 amino acids. The CDR3 spells CASSYARASGEQYF. CDR3 DNA: TGTGCCAGCAGTTACGCGAGGGCCTCGGGGGAGCAGTACTTC.

For the CDR3, the DNA is TGTGCCATCAGTGTGGGGACTAGCGGGAGCGGCGAGCAGTACTTC. It yields the protein CAISVGTSGSGEQYF. This sequence joins TRBV10-3 and TRBJ2-7; the match to TRBD2 covers 14 bases. Germline V gene lookup returns CDR1 ENHRY and CDR2 SYGVKD. J was trimmed by 6 bases and V by 4 bases; bases with no gene match: 5. The CDR3 has 15 residues.